This T cell receptor beta chain was identified during a study of T cell repertoires in cytomegalovirus infection (dated by TCRdb to between 2018 and 2021). The study in broad terms: Alongside well-studied HLA-B-restricted epitopes, the peptide stimulations were aimed at recently identified HLA-C-restricted CMV epitopes, whose presentation resists viral immunomodulation. Because public TCR beta signatures pointed to carriage of CMV infection together with the matching HLA type, the HLA type of each donor mattered for the analysis. The paper's findings and limits, for the study overall: The ex vivo response was dominated by HLA-C-restricted CMV-specific TCR beta clonotypes, which also provided the single most frequent clonotype in two of eight donors. In both this cohort and an independent cohort of several hundred donors, the cumulative frequency of public TCR beta family members distinguished carriers of CMV infection plus the relevant HLA type.

In light of the paper, this sample's treatment or condition label describes: in vitro stimulation with specific CMV peptide epitopes to enrich CMV-specific T cells. Sequencing instrument: Illumina HiSeq 1500. TCRdb handled the public reads itself, with Q25 trimming in fastp and clone calling in MiXCR, and kept productive beta chains. All rows with the same CDR3 protein become a single entry with the most common DNA and genes. For this sample the table gives over 40,000 distinct CDR3 sequences, of which about 21% were detected only once. The ten largest clones add up to 50% to 65% of the sample. For CDR1 and CDR2, the germline V gene lists SGHNT and YENEEA. The junction shows trimming of 6 bases on V and 5 bases on J, plus 16 bases between the germline ends. Measured from the cysteine to the phenylalanine, the CDR3 is 14 residues long. Only the CDR3 portion is preserved as DNA: 42 bases, with reading frame beginning at the first base.

Worth noting for this clonotype: It has no known antigen specificity. No much larger clone exists at a distance of one base, and base qualities are not known.

The sequences come from CD8+ T cells from cultured PBMCs, collected from culture after CMV antigen stimulation. The sequence was collected from a human donor in good health (CMV status not recorded). Some clones in this sample may be carry-over from other donors' samples. The V gene is TRBV11-3 and the J gene is TRBJ2-5; the D gene assignment is ambiguous. The bases read TGTGCCAGCAGTCTCCCCCAAAAGGGCGAGACCCAGTACTTC. Translation gives CASSLPQKGETQYF.